The sequence of this TCR beta chain was determined in a study of blood T cell repertoires in COVID-19. Method: immunoSEQ multiplex PCR; TCRdb's copy keeps in-frame clones and lacks some. This table has over 150,000 clones, around 86% appearing once. The sample comprised peripheral blood. The source is a man aged 55 to 70 with COVID-19, enrolled during active disease.

The CDR3 nucleotides read TGTGCCATCGGGGCTAGCGGGAACACCGGGGAGCTGTTTTTT. This gives the protein CAIGASGNTGELFF. This chain links TRBV10-3 with TRBJ2-2; 7 nucleotides align to TRBD2. The trim removed 8 bases at V and 1 base at J, leaving 4 bases unmatched. CDR3 size: 14 residues. Germline V lookup: CDR1 ENHRY, CDR2 SYGVKD.